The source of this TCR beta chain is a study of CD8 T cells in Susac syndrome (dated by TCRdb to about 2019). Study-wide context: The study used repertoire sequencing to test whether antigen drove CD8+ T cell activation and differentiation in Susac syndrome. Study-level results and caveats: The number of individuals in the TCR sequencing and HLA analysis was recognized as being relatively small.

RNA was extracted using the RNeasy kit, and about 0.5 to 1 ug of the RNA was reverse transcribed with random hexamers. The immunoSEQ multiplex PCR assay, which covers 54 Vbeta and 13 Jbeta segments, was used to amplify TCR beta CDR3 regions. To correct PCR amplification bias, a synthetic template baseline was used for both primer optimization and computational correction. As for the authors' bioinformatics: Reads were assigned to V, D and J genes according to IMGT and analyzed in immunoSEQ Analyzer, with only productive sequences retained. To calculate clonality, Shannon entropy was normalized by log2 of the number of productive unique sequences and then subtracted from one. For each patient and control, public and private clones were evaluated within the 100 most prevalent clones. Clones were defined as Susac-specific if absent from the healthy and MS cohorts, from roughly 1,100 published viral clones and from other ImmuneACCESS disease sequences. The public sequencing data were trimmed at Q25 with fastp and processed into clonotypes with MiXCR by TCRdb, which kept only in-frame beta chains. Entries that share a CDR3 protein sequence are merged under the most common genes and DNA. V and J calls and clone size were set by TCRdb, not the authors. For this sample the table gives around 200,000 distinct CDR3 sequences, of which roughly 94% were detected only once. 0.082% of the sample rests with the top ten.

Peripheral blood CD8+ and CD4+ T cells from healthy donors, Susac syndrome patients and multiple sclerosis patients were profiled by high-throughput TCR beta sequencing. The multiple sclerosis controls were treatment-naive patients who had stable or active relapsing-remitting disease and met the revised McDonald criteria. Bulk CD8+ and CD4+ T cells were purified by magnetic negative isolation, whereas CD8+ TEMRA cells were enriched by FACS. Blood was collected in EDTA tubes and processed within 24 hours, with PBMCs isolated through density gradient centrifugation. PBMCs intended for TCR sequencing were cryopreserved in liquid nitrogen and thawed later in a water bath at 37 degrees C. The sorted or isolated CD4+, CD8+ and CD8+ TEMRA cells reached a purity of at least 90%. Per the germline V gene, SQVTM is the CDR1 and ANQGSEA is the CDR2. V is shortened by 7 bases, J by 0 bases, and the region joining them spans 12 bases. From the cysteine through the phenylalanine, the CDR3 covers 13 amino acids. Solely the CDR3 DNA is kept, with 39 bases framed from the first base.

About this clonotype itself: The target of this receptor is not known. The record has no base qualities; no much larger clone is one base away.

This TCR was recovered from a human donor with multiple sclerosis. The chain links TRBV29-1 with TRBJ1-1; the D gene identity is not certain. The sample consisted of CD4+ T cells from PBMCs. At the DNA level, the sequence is TGCAGCGGGGCGGCCAGGCTGAACACTGAAGCTTTCTTT. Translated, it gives CSGAARLNTEAFF. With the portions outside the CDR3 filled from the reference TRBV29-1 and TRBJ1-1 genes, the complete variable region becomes SAVISQKPSRDICQRGTSLTIQCQVDSQVTMMFWYRQQPGQSLTLIATANQGSEATYESGFVIDKFPISRPNLTFSTLTVSNMSPEDSSIYLCSGAARLNTEAFFGQGTRLTVV.